This T cell receptor (beta chain) was found in a study of T-cell reconstitution after alpha-beta-depleted transplantation in children (dated by TCRdb to 2015 to 2016). Regarding the research as a whole: The study quantitatively tracked T-cell immune reconstitution after TCRalphabeta/CD19-depleted allogeneic hematopoietic cell transplantation in children using TCR repertoire profiling.

Receptors were amplified or captured by PCR. The instrument given in TCRdb is Illumina HiSeq 2500. To normalize quantification of the TCRbeta repertoire, the TCR libraries were built with molecular barcoding that relied on unique molecular identifiers. The public reads were run again by TCRdb, first through fastp at Q25 and then through MiXCR, and only productive beta chains were kept. Here each entry gathers all rows of one CDR3 protein and keeps the most common genes and DNA. Across this sample there are around 340,000 distinct CDR3 sequences, with 10% to 15% seen only once. Roughly 4.3% of the sample rests with the top ten. From the germline V gene, CDR1 is SGHTS and CDR2 is YDEGEE. From the cysteine up to the phenylalanine, the CDR3 has a length of 13 residues. Only the CDR3 DNA is retained, 39 bases long and in frame from the first base. V and J lose 4 bases and 11 bases, and a span of 18 bases separates them.

This clonotype turned up a few times. This clone's antigen is unknown. No qualities accompany the bases; no much larger clone lies one base away. The sequencing here drew on PBMCs, taken from the stem cell graft. The TCR comes from a human donor who donated a stem cell graft to a child with Fanconi anemia. The V gene is TRBV5-8 and the J gene is TRBJ1-1; the D segment could be TRBD1, given 6 matching bases. The DNA sequence reads TGTGCCAGCAGCCGCGGACCTTCGGGGGCGGCTTTCTTT. This is translated as CASSRGPSGAAFF.